This record covers a single TCR beta chain. Its antigen is currently unknown. Produced via immunoSEQ multiplex PCR; TCRdb's table is partial and in-frame only. The data contain around 50,000 clones, over 85% of them seen just once; the ten biggest clones take up roughly 48%. This entry is derived from a study of OX40 agonist ivuxolimab in advanced cancers. Findings of the study overall: CD4+ and CD8+ T cells in blood underwent clonal expansion by week 6 at 0.1 to 3.0 mg/kg.

Patients were excluded for autoimmune disease history or systemic immunosuppression. Trimming took 8 bases from V and 0 from J, leaving 13 bases between them. Looked up from germline, CDR1 is MNHNS and CDR2 is SASEGT. The CDR3 spans 14 residues. The J gene is TRBJ1-1, the V gene TRBV6-1; maybe TRBD1 (6 bases). The receptor's source is an adult with an advanced solid tumor such as melanoma, head and neck, liver or kidney cancer. Sequencing was performed on CD4+ or CD8+ T cells sorted from blood, taken in a trial of the OX40 agonist ivuxolimab. The CDR3 region has the DNA TGTGCCAGCGCGGAGGGGGGTTTGAACACTGAAGCTTTCTTT. The encoded protein is CASAEGGLNTEAFF.